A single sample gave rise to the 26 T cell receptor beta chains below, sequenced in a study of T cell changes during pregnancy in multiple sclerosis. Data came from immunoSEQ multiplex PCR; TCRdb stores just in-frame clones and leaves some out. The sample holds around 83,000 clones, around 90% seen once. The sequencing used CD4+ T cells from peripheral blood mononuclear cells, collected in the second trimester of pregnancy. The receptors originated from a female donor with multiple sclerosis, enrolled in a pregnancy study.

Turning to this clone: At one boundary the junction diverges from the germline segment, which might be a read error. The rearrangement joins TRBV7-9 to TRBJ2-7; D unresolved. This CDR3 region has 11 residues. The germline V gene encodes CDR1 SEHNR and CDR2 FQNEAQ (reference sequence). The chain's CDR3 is CASSLGPSPIF. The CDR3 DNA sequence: TGTGCCAGCAGCTTAGGTCCTAGTCCGATCTTC. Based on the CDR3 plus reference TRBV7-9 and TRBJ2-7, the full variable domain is DTGVSQNPRHKITKRGQNVTFRCDPISEHNRLYWYRQTLGQGPEFLTYFQNEAQLEKSRLLSDRFSAERPKGSFSTLEIQRTEQGDSAMYLCASSLGPSPIFGPGTRLTVT.

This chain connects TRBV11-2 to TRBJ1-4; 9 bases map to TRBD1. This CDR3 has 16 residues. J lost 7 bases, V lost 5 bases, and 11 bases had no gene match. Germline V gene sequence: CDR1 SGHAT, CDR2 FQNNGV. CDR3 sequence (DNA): TGTGCCAGCAGCACGTTCCTGACAGGGGGACGTGAAAAACTGTTTTTT. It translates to CASSTFLTGGREKLFF.

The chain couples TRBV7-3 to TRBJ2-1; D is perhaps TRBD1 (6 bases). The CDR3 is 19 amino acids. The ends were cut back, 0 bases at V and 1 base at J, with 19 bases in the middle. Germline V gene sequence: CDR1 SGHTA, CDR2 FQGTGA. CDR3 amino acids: CASSLTSGHTVQSYNEQFF. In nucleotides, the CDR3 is TGTGCCAGCAGCTTAACCTCGGGACACACCGTTCAATCCTACAATGAGCAGTTCTTC.

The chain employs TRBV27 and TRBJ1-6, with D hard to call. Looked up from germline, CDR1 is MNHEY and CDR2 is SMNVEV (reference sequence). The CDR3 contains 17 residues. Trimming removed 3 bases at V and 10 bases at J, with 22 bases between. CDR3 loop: CASSFQPGPRGGSPLHF. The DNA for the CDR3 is TGTGCCAGCAGTTTCCAACCGGGCCCGAGAGGAGGATCACCCCTCCACTTT.

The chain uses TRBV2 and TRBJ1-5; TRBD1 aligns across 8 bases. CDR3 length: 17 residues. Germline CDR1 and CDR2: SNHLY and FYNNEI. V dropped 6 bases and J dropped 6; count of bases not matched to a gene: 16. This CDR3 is CASSNDRGVSGRQPQHF. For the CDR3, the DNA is TGTGCCAGCAGCAATGACAGGGGAGTGTCCGGCCGTCAGCCCCAGCATTTT.

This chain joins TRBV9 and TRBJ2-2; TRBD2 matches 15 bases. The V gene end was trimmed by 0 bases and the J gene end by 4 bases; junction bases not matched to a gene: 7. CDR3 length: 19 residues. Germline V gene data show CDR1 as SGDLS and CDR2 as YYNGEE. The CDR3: CASSVGTSGGARSTGELFF. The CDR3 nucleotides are TGTGCCAGCAGCGTAGGGACTAGCGGGGGGGCCAGAAGCACCGGGGAGCTGTTTTTT.

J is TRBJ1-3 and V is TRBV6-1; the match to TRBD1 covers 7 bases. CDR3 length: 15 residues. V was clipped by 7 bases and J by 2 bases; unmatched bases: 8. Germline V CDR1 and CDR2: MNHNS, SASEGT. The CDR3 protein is CASKPTGTAGNTIYF. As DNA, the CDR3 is TGTGCCAGCAAACCGACAGGGACTGCTGGAAACACCATATATTTT.

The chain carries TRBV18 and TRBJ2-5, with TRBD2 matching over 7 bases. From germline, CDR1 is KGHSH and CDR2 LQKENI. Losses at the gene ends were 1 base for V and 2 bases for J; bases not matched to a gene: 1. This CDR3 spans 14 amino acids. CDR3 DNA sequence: TGTGCCAGCTCACCACGGGGGGGGCAAGAGACCCAGTACTTC. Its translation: CASSPRGGQETQYF.

As DNA, the CDR3 is TGTGCCAGCAGCTTGATCGGGACTAGCGGGGGTTACCCCCGGGAGACCCAGTACTTC. Translation: CASSLIGTSGGYPRETQYF. The rearrangement links TRBV5-6 to TRBJ2-5; 14 positions match TRBD2. This CDR3 contains 19 residues. Losses at the gene ends were 1 base for V and 5 bases for J; bases not matched to a gene: 13. Germline CDR1 reads SGHDT; CDR2 reads YYEEEE.

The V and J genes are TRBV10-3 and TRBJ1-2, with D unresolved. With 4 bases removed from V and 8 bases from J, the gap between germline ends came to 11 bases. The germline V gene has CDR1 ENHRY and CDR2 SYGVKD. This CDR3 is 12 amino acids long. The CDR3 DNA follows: TGTGCCATCAGTGGCACATTGAAGGGCTACACCTTC. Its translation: CAISGTLKGYTF.

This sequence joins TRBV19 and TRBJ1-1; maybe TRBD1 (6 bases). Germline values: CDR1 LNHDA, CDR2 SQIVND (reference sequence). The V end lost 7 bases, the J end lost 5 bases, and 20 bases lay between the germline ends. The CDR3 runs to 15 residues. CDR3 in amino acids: CASMDKTGSVTEAFF. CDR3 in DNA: TGTGCCAGTATGGATAAAACAGGGAGCGTGACTGAAGCTTTCTTT.

The DNA of the CDR3 is TGTGCCAGCAGCTCGGGACAGAGGAACACTGAAGCTTTCTTT. Encoded protein: CASSSGQRNTEAFF. The chain couples TRBV7-8 to TRBJ1-1, with 7 bases matching TRBD1. V was clipped by 4 bases and J by 1 base; unmatched bases: 3. The CDR3 has 14 residues. Germline V gives CDR1 SGHVS, CDR2 FQNEAQ.

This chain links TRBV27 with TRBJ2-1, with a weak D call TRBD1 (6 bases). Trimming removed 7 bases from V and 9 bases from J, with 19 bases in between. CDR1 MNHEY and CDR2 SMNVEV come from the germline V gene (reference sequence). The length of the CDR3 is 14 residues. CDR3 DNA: TGTGCCAGCAATCTACAGGGTCGGGTGGGTGAGCAGTTCTTC. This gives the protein CASNLQGRVGEQFF.

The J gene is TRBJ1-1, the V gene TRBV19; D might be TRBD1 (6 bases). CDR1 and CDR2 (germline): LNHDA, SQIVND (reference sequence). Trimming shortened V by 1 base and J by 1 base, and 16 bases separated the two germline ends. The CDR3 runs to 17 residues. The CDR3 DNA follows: TGTGCCAGTAGTATAGGCTCCCTTTGGACAGCGAACACTGAAGCTTTCTTT. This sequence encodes CASSIGSLWTANTEAFF.

CDR3 residues: CASSHIADTEAFF. As DNA, the CDR3 is TGTGCCAGCAGTCATATCGCGGACACTGAAGCTTTCTTT. The gene calls are TRBV5-4 and TRBJ1-1; D is ambiguous. Germline V gene data show CDR1 as SGHNT and CDR2 as YYREEE (reference sequence). This CDR3 is 13 amino acids long. V gave up 5 bases and J gave up 3 bases, with 11 bases separating them.

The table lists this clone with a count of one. CDR3 amino acids: CASSQPTQGYEQYF. CDR3 sequence (DNA): TGCGCCAGCAGCCAACCTACACAGGGTTACGAGCAGTACTTC. The chain links TRBV4-1 to TRBJ2-7; maybe TRBD1 (6 bases). This CDR3 spans 14 amino acids. Germline CDR1 and CDR2: MGHRA and YSYEKL. V lost 2 bases and J 4 bases, leaving 12 bases between the germline ends.

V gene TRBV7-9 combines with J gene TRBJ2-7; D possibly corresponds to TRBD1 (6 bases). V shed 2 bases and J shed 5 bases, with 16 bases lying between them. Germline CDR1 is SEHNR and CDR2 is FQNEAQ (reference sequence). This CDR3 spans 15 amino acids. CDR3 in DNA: TGTGCCAGCAGCTTACTAACGGGGTCAGGGGACGAGCAGTACTTC. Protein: CASSLLTGSGDEQYF.

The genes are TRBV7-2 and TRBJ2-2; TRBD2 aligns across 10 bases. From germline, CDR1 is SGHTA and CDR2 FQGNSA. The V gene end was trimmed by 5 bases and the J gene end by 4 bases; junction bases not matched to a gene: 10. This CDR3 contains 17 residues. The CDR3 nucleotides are TGTGCCAGCAGCCCGAGCGGGAGGGCGGTTGGCACCGGGGAGCTGTTTTTT. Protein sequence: CASSPSGRAVGTGELFF. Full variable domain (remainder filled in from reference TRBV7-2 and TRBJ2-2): GAGVSQSPSNKVTEKGKDVELRCDPISGHTALYWYRQSLGQGLEFLIYFQGNSAPDKSGLPSDRFSAERTGGSVSTLTIQRTQQEDSAVYLCASSPSGRAVGTGELFFGEGSRLTVL.

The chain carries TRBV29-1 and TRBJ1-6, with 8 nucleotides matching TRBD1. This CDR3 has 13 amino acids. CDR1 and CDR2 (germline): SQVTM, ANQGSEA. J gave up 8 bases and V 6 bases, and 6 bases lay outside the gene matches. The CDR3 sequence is CSVRQGNDSPLHF. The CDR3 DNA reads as TGCAGCGTCAGACAGGGGAATGATTCACCCCTCCACTTT. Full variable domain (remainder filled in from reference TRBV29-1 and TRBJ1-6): SAVISQKPSRDICQRGTSLTIQCQVDSQVTMMFWYRQQPGQSLTLIATANQGSEATYESGFVIDKFPISRPNLTFSTLTVSNMSPEDSSIYLCSVRQGNDSPLHFGNGTRLTVT.

CDR3 region: CASTPDRGTAFF. DNA for the CDR3: TGCGCCAGCACCCCAGACAGGGGAACGGCTTTCTTT. The chain is built from TRBV5-1 and TRBJ1-1, with TRBD1 identical over 8 bases. J lost 11 bases, V lost 6 bases, and 9 bases had no gene match. The germline V gene has CDR1 SGHRS and CDR2 YFSETQ. The CDR3 sequence is 12 residues long.

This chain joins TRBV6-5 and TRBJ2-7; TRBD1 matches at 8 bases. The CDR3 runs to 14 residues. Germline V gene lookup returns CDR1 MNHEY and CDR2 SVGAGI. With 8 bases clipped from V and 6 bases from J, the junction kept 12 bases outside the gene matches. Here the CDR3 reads CASRLARGLGEQYF. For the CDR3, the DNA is TGTGCCAGCCGCTTGGCCAGGGGGCTGGGCGAGCAGTACTTC.

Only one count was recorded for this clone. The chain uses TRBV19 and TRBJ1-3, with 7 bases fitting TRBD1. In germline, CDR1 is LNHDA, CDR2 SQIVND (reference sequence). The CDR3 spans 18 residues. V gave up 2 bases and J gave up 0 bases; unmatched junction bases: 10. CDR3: CASSIKGGQSTSGNTIYF. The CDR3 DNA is TGTGCCAGTAGTATAAAAGGGGGACAGTCTACCTCTGGAAACACCATATATTTT.

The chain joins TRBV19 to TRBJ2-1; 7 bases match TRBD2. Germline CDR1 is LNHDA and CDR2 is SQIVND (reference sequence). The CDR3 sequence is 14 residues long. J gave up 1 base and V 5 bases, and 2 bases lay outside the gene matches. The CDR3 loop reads CASSLGGSYNEQFF. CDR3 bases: TGTGCCAGTAGTCTGGGGGGGTCCTACAATGAGCAGTTCTTC.

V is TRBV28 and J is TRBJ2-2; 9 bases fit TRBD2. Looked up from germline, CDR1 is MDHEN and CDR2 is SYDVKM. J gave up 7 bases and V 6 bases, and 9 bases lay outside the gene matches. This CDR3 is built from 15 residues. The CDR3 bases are TGTGCCAGCAGGTTGGCGGGAGGGCCGGGCGGGGAGCTGTTTTTT. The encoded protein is CASRLAGGPGGELFF.

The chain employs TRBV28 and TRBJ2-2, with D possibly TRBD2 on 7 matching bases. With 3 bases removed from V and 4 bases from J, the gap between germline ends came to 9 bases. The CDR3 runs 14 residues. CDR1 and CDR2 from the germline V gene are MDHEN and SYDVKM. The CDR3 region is CASSLGGGTGELFF. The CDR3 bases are TGTGCCAGCAGTTTGGGAGGGGGCACCGGGGAGCTGTTTTTT.

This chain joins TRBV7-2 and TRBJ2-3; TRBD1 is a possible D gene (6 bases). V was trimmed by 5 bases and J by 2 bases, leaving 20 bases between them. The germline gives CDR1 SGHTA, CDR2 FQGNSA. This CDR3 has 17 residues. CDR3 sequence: CASSPGWGQPNTDTQYF. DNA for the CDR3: TGTGCCAGCAGCCCAGGGTGGGGGCAGCCAAACACAGATACGCAGTATTTT.